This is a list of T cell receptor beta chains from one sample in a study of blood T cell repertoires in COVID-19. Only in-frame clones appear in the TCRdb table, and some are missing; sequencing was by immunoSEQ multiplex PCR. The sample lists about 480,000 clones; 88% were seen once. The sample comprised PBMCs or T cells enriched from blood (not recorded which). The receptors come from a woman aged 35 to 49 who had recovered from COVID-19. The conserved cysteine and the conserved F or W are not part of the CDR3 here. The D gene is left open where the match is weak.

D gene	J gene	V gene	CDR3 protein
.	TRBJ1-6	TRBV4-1	ASSQGQARSYNSPLH
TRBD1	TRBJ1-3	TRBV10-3	AISESNYRGSI
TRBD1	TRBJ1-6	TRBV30	AWSRWTGVKNSPLH
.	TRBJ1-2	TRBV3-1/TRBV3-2	ASSPQTVDYGYT
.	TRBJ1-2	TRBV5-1	ASSPGGGADGYT
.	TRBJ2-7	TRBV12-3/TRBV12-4	ASSLTESDEQY
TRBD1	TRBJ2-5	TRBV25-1	ASSESFGTGKRGTQY
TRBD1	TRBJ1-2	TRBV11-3	ASSLAPPGTGVFGYT
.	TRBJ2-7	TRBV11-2	ASSLVGGIPISYEQY
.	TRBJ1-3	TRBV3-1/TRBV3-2	ASSQYSGNTIY
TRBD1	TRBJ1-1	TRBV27	ASSSLGDRETEAF
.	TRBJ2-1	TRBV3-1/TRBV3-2	ASSPYQALEQF
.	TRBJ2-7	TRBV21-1	ASSKGGTGLYYEQY
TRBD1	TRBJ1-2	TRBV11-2	ASRPTGGALSGYT
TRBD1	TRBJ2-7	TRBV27	ASSHTGTGSSYEQY
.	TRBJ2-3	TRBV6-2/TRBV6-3	ASSPRERRESTDTQY
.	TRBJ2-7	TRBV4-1	ASSQGPDNSYEQY
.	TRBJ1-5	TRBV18	ASSPGRGSSNQPQH
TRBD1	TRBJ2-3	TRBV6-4	ASSVGAGGADTQY
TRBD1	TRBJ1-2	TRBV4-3	ASSQDGTGERYT
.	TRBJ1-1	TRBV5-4	ASSQKQGTEAF
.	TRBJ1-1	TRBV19	ASLFPPEAF
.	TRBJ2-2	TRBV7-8	ASSPPINPGDTGELF
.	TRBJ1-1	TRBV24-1	ATSDLESTEAF
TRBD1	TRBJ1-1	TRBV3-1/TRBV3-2	ASSHRGQMNTEAF
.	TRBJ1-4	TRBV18	ASSPPGRINEKLF
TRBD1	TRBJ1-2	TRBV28	ASSLRTGWDGYT
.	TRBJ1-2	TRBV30	AWSPQGILNYGYT
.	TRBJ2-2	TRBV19	ASSISPWDRELF
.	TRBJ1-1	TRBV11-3	ASSLVVMNTEAF
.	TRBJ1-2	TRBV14	ASSQAGGGDYGYT
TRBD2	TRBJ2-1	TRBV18	ASSPGAGVNDEQF
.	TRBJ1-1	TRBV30	AWQIQGSTEAF
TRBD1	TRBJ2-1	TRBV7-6	ASSSQQGVSYNEQF
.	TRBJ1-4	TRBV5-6	ASSTDSQGLF
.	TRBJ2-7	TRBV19	ASSGSPVPEQY
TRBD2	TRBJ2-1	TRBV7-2	ASSFKVTGTSGYNEQF
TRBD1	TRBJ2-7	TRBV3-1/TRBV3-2	ASSQRTGMSYEQY
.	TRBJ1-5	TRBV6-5	ASSRTLGVQPQH
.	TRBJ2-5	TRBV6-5	ASQTSIEDQETQY
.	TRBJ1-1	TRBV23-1	ASPAGDTEAF
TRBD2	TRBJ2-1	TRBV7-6	ASSWTSGSSYNEQF
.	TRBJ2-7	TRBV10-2	ATRGTGHSDEQY
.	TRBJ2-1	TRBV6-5	ASSYDRSYNEQF
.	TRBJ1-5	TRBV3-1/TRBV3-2	ASSHSGGGQPQH
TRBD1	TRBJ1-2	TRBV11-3	ASSPGTGGMNGYT
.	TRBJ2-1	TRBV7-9	ASSVSPGLHEQF
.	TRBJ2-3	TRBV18	ASSPIPSFRPDTQY
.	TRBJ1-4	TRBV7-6	ASSLGTDLNEKLF
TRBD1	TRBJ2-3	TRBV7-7	ASSLALMAGGPADTQY
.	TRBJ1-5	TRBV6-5	ASSYYYRSNQPQH
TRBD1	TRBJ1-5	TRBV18	ASSPTGQGWDQPQH
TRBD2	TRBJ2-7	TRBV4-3	ASSQDSPYGGSRLQYEQY
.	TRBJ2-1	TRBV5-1	ASSLAGSSRWDEQF